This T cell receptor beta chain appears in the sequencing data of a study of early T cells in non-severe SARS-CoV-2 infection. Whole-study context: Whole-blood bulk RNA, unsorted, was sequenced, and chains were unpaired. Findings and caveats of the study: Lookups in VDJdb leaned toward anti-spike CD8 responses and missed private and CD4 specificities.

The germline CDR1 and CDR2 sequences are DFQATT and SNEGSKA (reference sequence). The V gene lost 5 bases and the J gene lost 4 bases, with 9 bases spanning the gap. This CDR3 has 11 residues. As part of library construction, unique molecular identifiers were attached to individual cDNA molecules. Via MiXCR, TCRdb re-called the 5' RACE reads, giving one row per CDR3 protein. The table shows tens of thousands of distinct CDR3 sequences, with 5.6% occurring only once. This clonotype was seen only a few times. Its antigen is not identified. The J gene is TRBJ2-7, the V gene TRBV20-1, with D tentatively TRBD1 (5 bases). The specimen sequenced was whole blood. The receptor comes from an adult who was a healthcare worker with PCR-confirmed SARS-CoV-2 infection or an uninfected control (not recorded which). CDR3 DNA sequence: TGCAGTGCTTCCCAGGGTTACGAGCAGTACTTC. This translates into CSASQGYEQYF.